The clone carrying this TCR beta chain was seen a handful of times. Antigen: not known. This CDR3 spans 12 amino acids. Germline-derived CDR1 and CDR2 are SNHLY and FYNNEI. Then a second PCR, running about 7 to 11 cycles, was carried out with a sample-barcoded 5' primer and a J-beta primer mix. TCRdb recomputed calls from the 5' RACE reads with MiXCR, one row per CDR3 protein. In the table there are approximately 730,000 distinct CDR3 sequences, around half of which are singletons. The extraction recovered at least 6 micrograms of total RNA per sample. The data are from a study of blood T cells in healthy people across ages. Study-level information: Using template switching, researchers captured about one barcoded beta molecule for each two T cells.

Study-wide points: A roughly linear fall in TCR beta diversity per million T cells was seen with increasing age.

The sequencing input was blood. The J gene is TRBJ2-4, the V gene TRBV2, with D perhaps TRBD2 (7 bases). The J call may be incorrect, as the DNA end agrees better with TRBJ2-7. The sequence derives from an older man in good health. CDR3 loop: CASNREGYEQYF. The CDR3 DNA is TGTGCCAGCAACAGGGAGGGTTACGAGCAGTACTTC.